Each of the 15 T cell receptor beta chains below was sequenced from the same sample in a study of CD8+CD57+ T cells in acquired aplastic anemia. The template for TCR beta VDJ and CDR3 sequence profiling was genomic DNA. TCRdb passed the reads through MiXCR, listing each CDR3 protein once. The profile shows 35,000 to 45,000 distinct CDR3 sequences, roughly two thirds of them singletons. The sample consisted of sorted CD4+, CD8+, or CD8+CD57+ T cells (not recorded which) from PBMCs. The origin of the receptors is a human donor in good health, serving as a control.

By sample share, this clonotype is medium-sized. V usage is TRBV19 and J usage is TRBJ2-7; D call uncertain. Germline-derived CDR1 and CDR2 are LNHDA and SQIVND (reference sequence). Trimming removed 1 base at V and 0 bases at J, with 16 bases between. The CDR3 runs to 17 residues. CDR3 loop: CASSIGWTVESSYEQYF. CDR3 coding DNA: TGTGCCAGTAGTATAGGTTGGACCGTCGAGAGCTCCTACGAGCAGTACTTC.

The rearrangement links TRBV15 to TRBJ2-5, with D tentatively TRBD2 (5 bases). CDR1 and CDR2 (germline): LNHNV, YYDKDF (reference sequence). The CDR3 runs 15 residues. V was shortened by 0 bases and J by 4 bases, with 12 bases between the two germline ends. In DNA form, the CDR3 reads TGTGCCACCAGCAGAGATCGCGGAGGTGCAGAGACCCAGTACTTC. Encoded protein: CATSRDRGGAETQYF. Together with reference TRBV15 and TRBJ2-5, the CDR3 gives the full variable domain: DAMVIQNPRYQVTQFGKPVTLSCSQTLNHNVMYWYQQKSSQAPKLLFHYYDKDFNNEADTPDNFQSRRPNTSFCFLDIRSPGLGDTAMYLCATSRDRGGAETQYFGPGTRLLVL.

The J gene is TRBJ1-6, the V gene TRBV7-9; no clear D. The CDR3 runs to 15 residues. Germline V CDR1 and CDR2: SEHNR, FQNEAQ (reference sequence). The V and J ends lost 1 base and 5 bases respectively, with 9 bases between them. The CDR3: CASSLVRHNNSPLHF. The CDR3 DNA sequence: TGTGCCAGCAGCTTAGTCAGACACAATAATTCACCCCTCCACTTT. Together with reference TRBV7-9 and TRBJ1-6, the CDR3 gives the full variable domain: DTGVSQNPRHKITKRGQNVTFRCDPISEHNRLYWYRQTLGQGPEFLTYFQNEAQLEKSRLLSDRFSAERPKGSFSTLEIQRTEQGDSAMYLCASSLVRHNNSPLHFGNGTRLTVT.

CDR3 protein: CASSLDYSAYEQYF. CDR3 nucleotide sequence: TGTGCCAGCAGCTTAGACTATTCGGCCTACGAGCAGTACTTC. J is TRBJ2-7 and V is TRBV7-2; no clear D. There are 14 residues in the CDR3. Trimming pared 1 base from V and 2 bases from J, leaving 9 bases between. The germline gives CDR1 SGHTA, CDR2 FQGNSA. The whole variable domain, remainder taken from reference TRBV7-2 and TRBJ2-7, is GAGVSQSPSNKVTEKGKDVELRCDPISGHTALYWYRQSLGQGLEFLIYFQGNSAPDKSGLPSDRFSAERTGGSVSTLTIQRTQQEDSAVYLCASSLDYSAYEQYFGPGTRLTVT.

The chain uses TRBV29-1 and TRBJ2-3; the D is unclear. Germline V gene lookup returns CDR1 SQVTM and CDR2 ANQGSEA. The CDR3 is made up of 11 amino acids. Trimming removed 6 bases from V and 5 bases from J, with 9 bases in between. CDR3 nucleotides: TGCAGCGTACGGGTCGTAGATACGCAGTATTTT. Translation gives CSVRVVDTQYF.

V is TRBV7-7 and J is TRBJ2-7, with D perhaps TRBD2 (5 bases). This CDR3 spans 13 amino acids. Germline CDR1 and CDR2: SSHAT and FNYEAQ (reference sequence). V lost 1 base and J 3 bases, leaving 7 bases between the germline ends. DNA of the CDR3: TGTGCCAGCAGCTTAGAGCGGAACTACGAGCAGTACTTC. Protein sequence: CASSLERNYEQYF.

V usage is TRBV29-1 and J usage is TRBJ2-7; D is tentatively TRBD1 or TRBD2 (6 bases each). The germline V and J ends were trimmed by 6 bases and 6 bases, with 18 bases remaining between them. Germline V gene lookup returns CDR1 SQVTM and CDR2 ANQGSEA. This CDR3 spans 13 amino acids. The CDR3 protein is CSVARGLGCEQYF. The CDR3 DNA is TGCAGCGTGGCACGGGGGCTGGGCTGCGAGCAGTACTTC.

This clonotype was seen just once. The genes are TRBV25-1 and TRBJ2-3, with TRBD2 matching over 10 bases. Germline lookup yields CDR1 MGHDK and CDR2 SYGVNS. The trim removed 4 bases at V and 6 bases at J, leaving 4 bases unmatched. This CDR3 comprises 14 residues. CDR3 sequence: CASSALAGVDTQYF. The CDR3 nucleotides read TGTGCCAGCAGTGCCCTAGCGGGAGTGGATACGCAGTATTTT.

This clonotype occurred many times. The chain joins TRBV11-3 to TRBJ1-1; 9 positions match TRBD1. This CDR3 contains 13 residues. With V trimmed by 4 bases and J by 7 bases, 4 bases remained unmatched. Germline loops: CDR1 SGHNT, CDR2 YENEEA. CDR3 coding DNA: TGTGCCAGCAGCTCTGACAGGGGGAGTGAAGCTTTCTTT. Its protein is CASSSDRGSEAFF.

This clonotype was observed at least ten times. The gene calls are TRBV5-6 and TRBJ2-1, with D possibly being TRBD1 (6 bases). Trimming shortened V by 1 base and J by 7 bases, and 15 bases separated the two germline ends. This CDR3 spans 15 amino acids. CDR1 and CDR2 from the germline V gene are SGHDT and YYEEEE. The CDR3 here is CASSLLAGEWNEQFF. CDR3 DNA sequence: TGTGCCAGCAGCTTGTTGGCAGGGGAATGGAATGAGCAGTTCTTC.

This sequence joins TRBV2 and TRBJ2-7; TRBD2 agrees at 8 bases. The CDR3 runs 15 residues. Germline lookup yields CDR1 SNHLY and CDR2 FYNNEI. V shed 5 bases, J shed 5 bases, and the junction held 11 bases outside the gene matches. The CDR3 sequence is CASSSRAGGRDEQYF. CDR3 sequence (DNA): TGTGCCAGCAGTTCACGGGCGGGGGGAAGGGACGAGCAGTACTTC.

By sample fraction, this clonotype is medium-sized (0.01 to 0.1%). The rearrangement links TRBV7-6 to TRBJ2-2; no definite D call. CDR1 SGHVS and CDR2 FNYEAQ come from the germline V gene. This CDR3 is built from 13 residues. Trimming shortened V by 1 base and J by 6 bases, and 6 bases separated the two germline ends. CDR3 coding DNA: TGTGCCAGCAGCTTAGATTCGGCCGGGGAGCTGTTTTTT. This sequence encodes CASSLDSAGELFF.

The chain employs TRBV4-3 and TRBJ2-5; the match to TRBD1 covers 10 bases. Trimming took 3 bases from V and 5 from J; bases not matched to a gene: 0. Germline V gene sequence: CDR1 LGHNA, CDR2 YSLEER. The CDR3 loop spans 13 amino acids. For the CDR3, the DNA is TGCGCCAGCAGCCAGACAGGGGGCGAGACCCAGTACTTC. Its translation is CASSQTGGETQYF.

This clonotype has only a few counts. The chain links TRBV7-6 to TRBJ2-7, with D unresolved. The germline V gene encodes CDR1 SGHVS and CDR2 FNYEAQ. The CDR3 consists of 12 residues. The V and J ends lost 5 bases and 5 bases respectively, with 10 bases between them. CDR3 residues: CASSLGRDEQYF. The CDR3 bases are TGTGCCAGCAGCCTAGGCCGCGACGAGCAGTACTTC.

The chain recombines TRBV29-1 with TRBJ1-2, with 7 nucleotides matching TRBD1. CDR1 and CDR2 (germline): SQVTM, ANQGSEA. Trimming at V came to 5 bases and at J to 3 bases, leaving 6 bases not matched to a gene. The CDR3 covers 13 residues. CDR3 sequence (DNA): TGCAGCGTTCCGACAGGGAGCGACTATGGCTACACCTTC. This gives the protein CSVPTGSDYGYTF.